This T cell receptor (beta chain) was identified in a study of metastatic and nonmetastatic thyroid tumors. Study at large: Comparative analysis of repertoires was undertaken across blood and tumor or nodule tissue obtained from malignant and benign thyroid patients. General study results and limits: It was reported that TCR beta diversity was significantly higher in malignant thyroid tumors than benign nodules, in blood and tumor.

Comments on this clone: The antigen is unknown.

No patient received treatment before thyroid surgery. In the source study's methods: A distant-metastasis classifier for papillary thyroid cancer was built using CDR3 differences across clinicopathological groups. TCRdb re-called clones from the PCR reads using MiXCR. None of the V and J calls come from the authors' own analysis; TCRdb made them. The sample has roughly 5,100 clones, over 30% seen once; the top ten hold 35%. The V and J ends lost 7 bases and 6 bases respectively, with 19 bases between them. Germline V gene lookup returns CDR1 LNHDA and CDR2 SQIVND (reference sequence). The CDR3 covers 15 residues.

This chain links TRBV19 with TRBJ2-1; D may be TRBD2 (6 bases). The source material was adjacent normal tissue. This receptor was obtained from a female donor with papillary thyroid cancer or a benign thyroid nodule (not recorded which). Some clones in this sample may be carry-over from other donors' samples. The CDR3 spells CASTPDPGVINEQFF. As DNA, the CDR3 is TGTGCCAGTACCCCGGACCCGGGAGTTATCAATGAGCAGTTCTTC.